The source of this TCR beta chain is a study of cytomegalovirus exposure and HLA in healthy donors. Study-level findings and limits: Among the sequence variants, a highly shared cluster was likely an artifact of sequencing. Several top significant clusters appeared, in a later analysis, to be linked to common viral pathogens.

Germline V CDR1 and CDR2: MDHEN, SYDVKM. The CDR3 totals 16 residues. J was trimmed by 3 bases and V by 6 bases; bases with no gene match: 11. Regarding this clone: Its target is unknown.

This PCR relied on a set of 60 Vbeta primers and 13 Jbeta primers. Here immunoSEQ multiplex PCR was the method, and the copy in TCRdb shows in-frame clones only, minus some. The sample includes some 140,000 clones, roughly 79% seen only once; the top ten take about 3.4%. This TCR derives from a man aged 25-45 years in good health and CMV-seronegative. This rearrangement joins TRBV28 to TRBJ1-1, with 9 bases fitting TRBD1. The sample comprised PBMCs. This CDR3 reads CASRTTGGAGDTEAFF. CDR3 DNA: TGTGCCAGCAGGACCACAGGGGGCGCGGGTGACACTGAAGCTTTCTTT.